This TCR beta chain is from a study of blood T cells in healthy people across ages. A J-beta primer mix and a sample-barcoded 5' primer were used in a second PCR of about 7 to 11 cycles. TCRdb fed the 5' RACE reads into MiXCR, producing one record per CDR3 protein. The profile shows about a million distinct CDR3 sequences, about 44% of them singletons. The germline V gene encodes CDR1 DFQATT and CDR2 SNEGSKA (reference sequence). V lost 1 base and J lost 0; bases outside the gene matches: 9. This CDR3 has 17 residues. The sequenced sample consisted of blood. The chain carries TRBV20-1 and TRBJ2-1, with 7 bases identical to TRBD1. The origin of this receptor is a man aged 25 to 40 in good health. CDR3: CSARGGLQGSSYNEQFF. The CDR3 DNA sequence: TGCAGTGCTAGAGGGGGATTACAGGGGAGCTCCTACAATGAGCAGTTCTTC.